The TCR beta chain under discussion was sequenced for a study of T-cell reconstitution after alpha-beta-depleted transplantation in children. Study-level points and caveats: Elevated TCRbeta diversity at day 60 was traced, in some patients, to surviving recipient T cells and thymic progenitors. Hyperexpanded clones declined; after one year, newly produced T cells mostly supplied diversity. Several hundred rapidly expanded clones from non-depleted graft cells reportedly supplied alpha-beta T cells about two months post-transplant.

Ten or more counts support this clonotype. Its antigen is unknown. Unique molecular identifiers were incorporated during preparation of the TCRbeta library. MiXCR, run by TCRdb on the PCR reads, gives a single entry per CDR3 protein. The sample lists about 830,000 distinct CDR3 sequences, around 17% occurring once. Losses at the gene ends were 1 base for V and 3 bases for J; bases not matched to a gene: 3. The CDR3 is made up of 15 amino acids. The germline V gene has CDR1 SGHAT and CDR2 FQNNGV. This chain connects TRBV11-2 to TRBJ2-1; 7 positions agree with TRBD2. The source is a male patient between 5 and 17 years old who had a stem cell transplant for acute lymphoblastic leukemia, so the T cells may come from the graft donor. Sequencing used PBMCs, mostly from graft donor cells, obtained 360 days after TCRalphabeta/CD19-depleted stem cell transplant. DNA for the CDR3: TGTGCCAGCAGCTTAGTCGGGACTATCTACAATGAGCAGTTCTTC. Protein: CASSLVGTIYNEQFF. The whole variable domain, filled in from reference TRBV11-2 and TRBJ2-1, reads EAGVAQSPRYKIIEKRQSVAFWCNPISGHATLYWYQQILGQGPKLLIQFQNNGVVDDSQLPKDRFSAERLKGVDSTLKIQPAKLEDSAVYLCASSLVGTIYNEQFFGPGTRLTVL.